The clone carrying this T cell receptor (beta chain) was counted between two and nine times. Its specificity is unknown. The investigators reverse transcribed all of the isolated RNA, so they sequenced expressed TCRB transcripts. The repertoire was sequenced with immunoSEQ multiplex PCR; TCRdb's copy has only in-frame clones and lacks some. The profile shows roughly 330,000 clones, about 13% of them singletons. This entry belongs to a study of beta chain features in type 1 diabetes. On the study more broadly: There was similarity between patients and healthy donors in age, gender and cell yields.

Findings and limits, study-wide: Here, the possible influence of HLA type (on TCRB rearrangement) remained unresolved. Type 1 diabetes patients had TCRB CDR3s that were shorter (moderately but significantly so) in all four CD4+ subsets. Sampled from patients, naive, central memory and Treg TCRB repertoires appeared more similar than those sampled from healthy donors.

Germline loops: CDR1 GTSNPN, CDR2 SVGIG (reference sequence). Germline trimming cut 1 base from V and 0 bases from J; bases unmatched to any gene: 4. This CDR3 comprises 15 residues. This receptor was identified in a woman younger than 30 with type 1 diabetes. The J gene is TRBJ1-1, the V gene TRBV30, with 8 positions matching TRBD1. Material: naive CD4+ T cells from blood. CDR3 coding DNA: TGTGCCTGGAGTGGACAGGGGAGTTTGAACACTGAAGCTTTCTTT. Its protein is CAWSGQGSLNTEAFF.